This TCR beta chain was sequenced in a study of blood T cell repertoires in COVID-19. At the level of the study: The analysed material was cDNA or gDNA that came from T cells, B-cell-depleted T cells, or PBMCs.

Here immunoSEQ multiplex PCR was the method, and the copy in TCRdb shows in-frame clones only, minus some. The data show 280,000 or so clones, 80% to 90% seen once. Enrolled through a virtual design, the participants were between about 18 and 100 years of age and came from about two dozen US areas. Recovered status applied to Cohort 3 donors who had two consecutive negative PCRs. It also applied to those with clearance or with symptom resolution. The source is a man aged 25-45 years who had recovered from COVID-19. The sequencing sample was made of PBMCs or T cells enriched from blood (not recorded which).

CDR3 sequence (DNA): TGTGCCAGCGAAAGGGGCGCCAATCAGCCCCAGCATTTT. The encoded protein is CASERGANQPQHF. The V gene is TRBV19, the J gene TRBJ1-5, with D maybe TRBD1 (5 bases). Per the germline V gene, CDR1 is LNHDA and CDR2 is SQIVND (reference sequence). V was pared by 9 bases and J by 3 bases, with 12 bases between. The CDR3 contains 13 residues.